The 21 T cell receptor beta chains below come from one sample, sequenced in a study of T cells expressing NK-cell markers. One entry per CDR3 protein, without DNA, is what TCRdb gives after re-calling the 5' RACE reads. Here the sample table reports about 380,000 distinct CDR3 sequences. Sequencing used blood T cells: a sorted CD56 or NKG2C T cell subset, CD4+ or CD8+ T cells, or bulk PBMC T cells (not recorded which). Receptor source: a man between 18 and 69 years old in good health.

This chain joins TRBV2 and TRBJ2-5; the TCRdb call, TRBD1, lacks DNA for checking. Germline-derived CDR1 and CDR2 are SNHLY and FYNNEI. The CDR3 sequence is 15 residues long. The CDR3 here is CASGRQGGGQETQYF.

This chain links TRBV5-1 with TRBJ2-7; there is no DNA to check the TCRdb D call of TRBD1. CDR1 and CDR2 (germline): SGHRS, YFSETQ. The CDR3 is 14 amino acids. CDR3 in amino acids: CASSLAGVPTEQYF.

The gene calls are TRBV2 and TRBJ1-5; TCRdb proposes TRBD1, but this gene call is untestable without DNA. The CDR3 covers 16 residues. Germline CDR1 reads SNHLY; CDR2 reads FYNNEI. Here the CDR3 reads CASIEGWGSGNQPQHF.

The rearrangement links TRBV7-2 to TRBJ2-7; the TCRdb call, TRBD1, lacks DNA for checking. CDR3 length equals 13 residues. Germline V CDR1 and CDR2: SGHTA, FQGNSA. CDR3 amino acids: CASLGQDGYEQYF.

The V call is TRBV2, the J call TRBJ1-5. Looked up from germline, CDR1 is SNHLY and CDR2 is FYNNEI. The CDR3 length is 12 residues. CDR3 in amino acids: CASRETYGPQHF.

The gene calls are TRBV28 and TRBJ1-3; TCRdb picks TRBD1, but there is no DNA to check that call. This CDR3 has 16 residues. CDR1 and CDR2 from the germline V gene are MDHEN and SYDVKM. CDR3 sequence reads: CASSTPNRGSGNTIYF.

CDR3 sequence: CASSPPLRGRGYTF. The V gene is TRBV18, the J gene TRBJ1-2. Germline V gene lookup returns CDR1 KGHSH and CDR2 LQKENI. CDR3 length equals 14 residues.

The chain combines TRBV19 with TRBJ2-1. The CDR3 runs to 13 residues. Germline lookup yields CDR1 LNHDA and CDR2 SQIVND (reference sequence). CDR3 in amino acids: CASSISRRNEQFF.

The chain couples TRBV5-1 to TRBJ2-2; absent DNA, TCRdb's TRBD1 call cannot be checked. CDR3 length equals 14 residues. Germline V gene sequence: CDR1 SGHRS, CDR2 YFSETQ. The CDR3 region is CASTGSRSTGELFF.

This chain uses TRBV12-3 or TRBV12-4 with TRBJ2-5; TCRdb indicates TRBD1, and absent DNA this call remains unverified. The CDR3 has 17 residues. The CDR3: CASSPGTGTGGRRTQYF.

The chain recombines TRBV7-2 with TRBJ2-7; TCRdb names TRBD1, which stays unverified in the absence of DNA. Germline V gives CDR1 SGHTA, CDR2 FQGNSA. The CDR3 totals 15 residues. The CDR3 sequence is CASSRGGTGTYEQYF.

J is TRBJ2-3 and V is TRBV6-1. The CDR3 extends over 12 amino acids. Germline CDR1 and CDR2: MNHNS and SASEGT. CDR3 sequence: CASNAMADTQYF.

The chain uses TRBV3-1 and TRBJ2-7; TCRdb reports TRBD2, a call that lacks DNA to check it against. The germline V gene encodes CDR1 LGHDT and CDR2 YNNKEL (reference sequence). The CDR3 contains 18 residues. The CDR3 here is CASSQYGLAGESSYEQYF.

The V and J genes are TRBV25-1 and TRBJ2-3. The CDR3 covers 11 residues. Germline CDR1 and CDR2: MGHDK and SYGVNS. The CDR3 is CASSEWGTQYF. Together with reference TRBV25-1 and TRBJ2-3, the CDR3 gives the full variable domain: EADIYQTPRYLVIGTGKKITLECSQTMGHDKMYWYQQDPGMELHLIHYSYGVNSTEKGDLSSESTVSRIRTEHFPLTLESARPSHTSQYLCASSEWGTQYFGPGTRLTVL.

The V gene is TRBV5-6, the J gene TRBJ2-1; no DNA is available, so the TRBD2 call from TCRdb remains unchecked. CDR1 and CDR2 (germline): SGHDT, YYEEEE. The CDR3 length is 17 residues. The CDR3 here is CASSHPLSGASYNEQFF. The full variable domain, rest sourced from reference TRBV5-6 and TRBJ2-1, is DAGVTQSPTHLIKTRGQQVTLRCSPKSGHDTVSWYQQALGQGPQFIFQYYEEEERQRGNFPDRFSGHQFPNYSSELNVNALLLGDSALYLCASSHPLSGASYNEQFFGPGTRLTVL.

The chain joins TRBV15 to TRBJ2-1. The CDR3 sequence is 16 residues long. Germline-derived CDR1 and CDR2 are LNHNV and YYDKDF (reference sequence). The CDR3 reads CATSPRRGVGYNEQFF.

The chain couples TRBV11-1 to TRBJ1-5. CDR1 and CDR2 from the germline V gene are SGHAT and FQDESV (reference sequence). The CDR3 loop spans 18 amino acids. The CDR3 sequence: CASSLKVSAVESNQPQHF.

The genes are TRBV6-5 and TRBJ2-7; the D gene TCRdb calls, TRBD1, cannot be checked with no DNA. Per germline, CDR1 MNHEY and CDR2 SVGAGI. The CDR3 spans 16 residues. CDR3 amino acids: CASSLKSGTGNYEQYF.

The V gene is TRBV6-1, the J gene TRBJ2-5; without DNA, the TCRdb call of TRBD1 cannot be checked. Germline CDR1 and CDR2: MNHNS and SASEGT. The CDR3 totals 15 residues. CDR3 amino acids: CASSPWTATGETQYF.

The rearrangement links TRBV3-1 to TRBJ1-6; TCRdb reports TRBD1, a call that lacks DNA to check it against. The germline CDR1 and CDR2 sequences are LGHDT and YNNKEL (reference sequence). The CDR3 length is 15 residues. This CDR3 reads CASSREGQGLSPLHF.

The chain carries TRBV14 and TRBJ2-1; TCRdb's D call of TRBD1 is untestable without DNA. Germline CDR1 reads SGHDN; CDR2 reads FVKESK. The CDR3 is 17 residues long. CDR3 protein: CASSHRKGGLNYNEQFF.